Each of the 32 T cell receptor beta chains below was sequenced from the same sample in a study of shared clonotypes between healthy human individuals. The repertoire was sequenced with immunoSEQ multiplex PCR; TCRdb's copy has only in-frame clones and lacks some. The sample includes approximately 2.5 million clones, 93% of them seen just once. Sequenced: naive CD4+ T cells from PBMCs. Documented subset: CD45RA+ positively selected. The source of these receptors is a man younger than 30 in good health. Some clones in this sample may be carry-over from other donors' samples.

The chain combines TRBV11-2 with TRBJ2-2; a possible D gene is TRBD1 (5 bases). Deletions cut 8 bases from V and 6 bases from J, with 16 bases between. CDR1 and CDR2 (germline): SGHAT, FQNNGV. The length of the CDR3 is 14 residues. The CDR3 is CASGPGYDAGELFF. The CDR3 region has the DNA TGTGCCAGCGGCCCAGGGTACGACGCCGGGGAGCTGTTTTTT. The full variable domain, completed using reference TRBV11-2 and TRBJ2-2, is EAGVAQSPRYKIIEKRQSVAFWCNPISGHATLYWYQQILGQGPKLLIQFQNNGVVDDSQLPKDRFSAERLKGVDSTLKIQPAKLEDSAVYLCASGPGYDAGELFFGEGSRLTVL.

The gene calls are TRBV28 and TRBJ1-2, with D hard to call. V was clipped by 2 bases and J by 0 bases, with 7 bases between them. Germline V gene sequence: CDR1 MDHEN, CDR2 SYDVKM. This CDR3 is built from 14 residues. The CDR3 nucleotides read TGTGCCAGCAGTTTAATCCAGACTAACTATGGCTACACCTTC. Translating gives CASSLIQTNYGYTF.

V is TRBV25-1 and J is TRBJ2-3; 8 bases fit TRBD2. V lost 3 bases to trimming and J lost 2 bases; unmatched junction nucleotides: 4. The CDR3 consists of 15 residues. Germline V CDR1 and CDR2: MGHDK, SYGVNS. CDR3 protein: CASSEAGGDTDTQYF. The CDR3 DNA is TGTGCCAGCAGTGAGGCGGGAGGAGACACAGATACGCAGTATTTT.

The chain carries TRBV4-1 and TRBJ2-7, with D tentatively TRBD1 (6 bases). V shed 2 bases and J shed 2 bases, with 13 bases lying between them. This CDR3 spans 15 amino acids. The germline V gene has CDR1 MGHRA and CDR2 YSYEKL. The CDR3 reads CASSQYWTATYEQYF. CDR3 in DNA: TGCGCCAGCAGCCAATACTGGACAGCCACCTACGAGCAGTACTTC.

The chain couples TRBV5-4 to TRBJ2-3; 8 nucleotides agree with TRBD2. The V and J ends lost 2 bases and 1 base, in that order; junction bases with no gene match: 6. CDR1 and CDR2 from the germline V gene are SGHNT and YYREEE (reference sequence). CDR3 length: 16 amino acids. The CDR3 coding sequence is TGTGCCAGCAGCTTTGGCGGGAGGACCCGCACAGATACGCAGTATTTT. Translation gives CASSFGGRTRTDTQYF.

The CDR3 protein is CASGLASRTGGREGYTF. CDR3 DNA: TGTGCTAGTGGTTTGGCCTCCCGGACAGGGGGCCGTGAAGGCTACACCTTC. J is TRBJ1-2 and V is TRBV12-5, with TRBD1 matching over 11 bases. This CDR3 is 17 amino acids long. The trim removed 1 base at V and 8 bases at J, leaving 12 bases unmatched. Germline loops: CDR1 LGHNT, CDR2 FRNRAP.

J is TRBJ2-3 and V is TRBV5-1; D possibly corresponds to TRBD1 (6 bases). This CDR3 is built from 17 residues. Germline V gene lookup returns CDR1 SGHRS and CDR2 YFSETQ. V dropped 0 bases and J dropped 0 bases, with 14 bases sitting between them. CDR3 loop: CASSLGVGTSSTDTQYF. The CDR3 DNA reads TGCGCCAGCAGCTTGGGGGTCGGGACATCTAGCACAGATACGCAGTATTTT.

The chain joins TRBV9 to TRBJ1-1; TRBD1 is a possible D gene (5 bases). The CDR3 loop spans 16 amino acids. Germline V lookup: CDR1 SGDLS, CDR2 YYNGEE. V shed 0 bases and J shed 0 bases, with 12 bases lying between them. CDR3 residues: CASSVGGTLMNTEAFF. In DNA form, the CDR3 reads TGTGCCAGCAGCGTAGGGGGGACCTTGATGAACACTGAAGCTTTCTTT.

The chain has TRBV9 and TRBJ2-1, with D perhaps TRBD2 (6 bases). This CDR3 spans 15 amino acids. Trimming took off 1 base at V and 5 bases at J, with 13 bases between the two ends. CDR1 SGDLS and CDR2 YYNGEE come from the germline V gene. The CDR3 DNA reads as TGTGCCAGCAGCGTACTCGGCGGGGCCAACAATGAGCAGTTCTTC. Translation: CASSVLGGANNEQFF.

The genes are TRBV7-3 and TRBJ2-1; TRBD1 matches 7 bases. In germline, CDR1 is SGHTA, CDR2 FQGTGA. This CDR3 contains 15 residues. V shed 0 bases and J 5 bases; nucleotides not matched to a gene: 4. The CDR3 region is CASSLTATGNNEQFF. The CDR3 DNA is TGTGCCAGCAGCTTAACCGCGACAGGGAACAATGAGCAGTTCTTC.

The V call is TRBV5-1, the J call TRBJ2-1, with a tentative D call TRBD2 (7 bases). The ends were cut back, 0 bases at V and 0 bases at J, with 22 bases in the middle. CDR1 is SGHRS and CDR2 is YFSETQ in the germline V gene. The length of the CDR3 is 20 residues. The CDR3 DNA reads as TGCGCCAGCAGCTTGGGTGGGAGGGGGTCGAGTAGGATCTCCTACAATGAGCAGTTCTTC. This sequence encodes CASSLGGRGSSRISYNEQFF. Combining the CDR3 with reference TRBV5-1 and TRBJ2-1 gives the whole variable domain KAGVTQTPRYLIKTRGQQVTLSCSPISGHRSVSWYQQTPGQGLQFLFEYFSETQRNKGNFPGRFSGRQFSNSRSEMNVSTLELGDSALYLCASSLGGRGSSRISYNEQFFGPGTRLTVL.

This chain connects TRBV7-3 to TRBJ1-3; 8 nucleotides align to TRBD1. Per the germline V gene, CDR1 is SGHTA and CDR2 is FQGTGA. V lost 5 bases, J lost 3 bases, and 3 bases stayed unmatched. This CDR3 spans 14 amino acids. The CDR3 bases are TGTGCCAGCAGCGCAACAGGGGGTGGAAACACCATATATTTT. Translation: CASSATGGGNTIYF.

The V gene is TRBV4-1, the J gene TRBJ2-3; D uncertain. This CDR3 has 15 amino acids. The germline gives CDR1 MGHRA, CDR2 YSYEKL. Trimming removed 2 bases from V and 3 bases from J, with 12 bases in between. CDR3 in DNA: TGCGCCAGCAGCCAAACCCGCCTAGTTACAGATACGCAGTATTTT. Translation: CASSQTRLVTDTQYF.

As concerns this clone: The sample holds other DNA sequences that translate to the same CDR3. The rearrangement joins TRBV5-1 to TRBJ2-5; 9 nucleotides align to TRBD2. The CDR3 has 16 residues. Germline lookup yields CDR1 SGHRS and CDR2 YFSETQ. After removal of 2 bases from V and 4 bases from J, the junction contained 9 bases not matched to a gene. The CDR3 region is CASSLVGREGRETQYF. The DNA of the CDR3 is TGCGCCAGCAGCTTAGTTGGGCGGGAGGGCAGAGAGACCCAGTACTTC.

This chain links TRBV18 with TRBJ2-7; tentative D call: TRBD1 (6 bases). The CDR3 is made up of 17 amino acids. The germline V gene encodes CDR1 KGHSH and CDR2 LQKENI. V was pared by 3 bases and J by 7 bases, with 25 bases between. The CDR3 sequence: CASSPQSPWTDSEEQYF. DNA of the CDR3: TGTGCCAGCTCACCGCAATCTCCCTGGACAGACTCAGAAGAGCAGTACTTC.

The V and J genes are TRBV7-2 and TRBJ1-2, with TRBD1 as a possible D gene (5 bases). Germline V lookup: CDR1 SGHTA, CDR2 FQGNSA. V dropped 4 bases and J dropped 5 bases, with 17 bases sitting between them. The CDR3 sequence is 15 residues long. CDR3 sequence reads: CASSSSQVGFYGYTF. CDR3 DNA sequence: TGTGCCAGCAGCTCGTCACAGGTCGGGTTTTATGGCTACACCTTC.

The chain links TRBV27 to TRBJ2-2; tentative D call: TRBD2 (7 bases). V dropped 6 bases and J dropped 3 bases, with 14 bases sitting between them. Germline-derived CDR1 and CDR2 are MNHEY and SMNVEV (reference sequence). CDR3 length equals 15 residues. Here the CDR3 reads CASRPGEGDTGELFF. In nucleotides, the CDR3 is TGTGCCAGCAGACCCGGGGAGGGGGACACCGGGGAGCTGTTTTTT.

The rearrangement links TRBV10-3 to TRBJ2-1; the match to TRBD2 covers 16 bases. The CDR3 covers 18 residues. The V segment lost 6 bases and the J segment 3 bases; nucleotides outside the gene matches: 8. CDR1 and CDR2 from the germline V gene are ENHRY and SYGVKD. CDR3 in amino acids: CAISSGTSGRASYNEQFF. The CDR3 nucleotides read TGTGCCATCAGCTCCGGGACTAGCGGGAGGGCCAGCTACAATGAGCAGTTCTTC.

The chain joins TRBV11-2 to TRBJ2-5; weak D call: TRBD1 (5 bases). The V and J ends lost 4 bases and 7 bases respectively, with 22 bases between them. This CDR3 is 16 amino acids long. Germline CDR1 reads SGHAT; CDR2 reads FQNNGV. The CDR3 coding sequence is TGTGCCAGCAGCTCCCGTCAGGGCGGCCTTCTAGGGACCCAGTACTTC. It yields the protein CASSSRQGGLLGTQYF. The full variable domain, in which reference TRBV11-2 and TRBJ2-5 provide the parts outside the CDR3, is EAGVAQSPRYKIIEKRQSVAFWCNPISGHATLYWYQQILGQGPKLLIQFQNNGVVDDSQLPKDRFSAERLKGVDSTLKIQPAKLEDSAVYLCASSSRQGGLLGTQYFGPGTRLLVL.

A few counts support this clone. Other nucleotide sequences from this sample produce the same CDR3. The V gene is TRBV5-1, the J gene TRBJ1-5, with 9 bases identical to TRBD1. The CDR3 has 14 amino acids. The germline gives CDR1 SGHRS, CDR2 YFSETQ. Germline trimming cut 4 bases from V and 4 bases from J; bases unmatched to any gene: 3. The CDR3 loop reads CASSQGTGNQPQHF. In DNA, the CDR3 is TGCGCCAGCAGCCAGGGGACAGGGAATCAGCCCCAGCATTTT. Looking up the rest from reference TRBV5-1 and TRBJ1-5 gives the full variable domain: KAGVTQTPRYLIKTRGQQVTLSCSPISGHRSVSWYQQTPGQGLQFLFEYFSETQRNKGNFPGRFSGRQFSNSRSEMNVSTLELGDSALYLCASSQGTGNQPQHFGDGTRLSIL.

V is TRBV27 and J is TRBJ2-7; TRBD1 aligns across 7 bases. This CDR3 spans 13 amino acids. V was pared by 8 bases and J by 3 bases, with 7 bases of the junction left unmatched. Germline V gene lookup returns CDR1 MNHEY and CDR2 SMNVEV (reference sequence). In DNA form, the CDR3 reads TGTGCCAGCGCCGACAGGGTCGGCTACGAGCAGTACTTC. Translation: CASADRVGYEQYF.

The chain uses TRBV30 and TRBJ2-3; tentatively, D is TRBD1 (5 bases). V was shortened by 2 bases and J by 1 base, with 7 bases between the two germline ends. In germline, CDR1 is GTSNPN, CDR2 SVGIG (reference sequence). The CDR3 extends over 13 amino acids. The CDR3: CAWSLQGTDTQYF. The CDR3 DNA sequence: TGTGCCTGGAGTCTACAGGGCACAGATACGCAGTATTTT. Full variable domain (remainder filled in from reference TRBV30 and TRBJ2-3): SQTIHQWPATLVQPVGSPLSLECTVEGTSNPNLYWYRQAAGRGLQLLFYSVGIGQISSEVPQNLSASRPQDRQFILSSKKLLLSDSGFYLCAWSLQGTDTQYFGPGTRLTVL.

This clone came up once. Other nucleotide sequences in the sample specify the same CDR3. The genes are TRBV5-1 and TRBJ2-5, with D perhaps given as TRBD1 or TRBD2 (5 bases each). Germline CDR1 reads SGHRS; CDR2 reads YFSETQ. The V and J ends lost 4 bases and 4 bases respectively, with 14 bases between them. The CDR3 totals 14 residues. CDR3 sequence (DNA): TGCGCCAGCAGCCCCGGGACGGCCGGAGAGACCCAGTACTTC. The encoded protein is CASSPGTAGETQYF.

The chain employs TRBV14 and TRBJ1-5; D unresolved. Germline V gene data show CDR1 as SGHDN and CDR2 as FVKESK. The CDR3 spans 12 residues. Trimming shortened V by 3 bases and J by 9 bases, and 9 bases separated the two germline ends. The CDR3 DNA is TGTGCCAGCAGCCAGGGAACTGGGCCCCAGCATTTT. Encoded protein: CASSQGTGPQHF.

V is TRBV4-2 and J is TRBJ1-5; D is perhaps TRBD1 (6 bases). The V gene's germline CDR1 is LGHNA and CDR2 YNFKEQ. V was clipped by 4 bases and J by 5 bases, with 21 bases between them. The CDR3 spans 17 residues. CDR3 sequence (DNA): TGTGCCAGCAGCCCACGACAATACAGGGATTCTTATCAGCCCCAGCATTTT. Encoded protein: CASSPRQYRDSYQPQHF.

Of note for this clone: The sample has other DNA sequences that encode this CDR3 too. The chain couples TRBV5-4 to TRBJ1-5, with TRBD1 as a possible D gene (5 bases). Trimming shortened V by 5 bases and J by 1 base, and 7 bases separated the two germline ends. The germline CDR1 and CDR2 sequences are SGHNT and YYREEE (reference sequence). The CDR3 length is 13 residues. The CDR3 region is CASSQGSNQPQHF. The CDR3 DNA reads TGTGCCAGCAGTCAGGGAAGCAATCAGCCCCAGCATTTT. The full variable domain, rest sourced from reference TRBV5-4 and TRBJ1-5, is ETGVTQSPTHLIKTRGQQVTLRCSSQSGHNTVSWYQQALGQGPQFIFQYYREEENGRGNFPPRFSGLQFPNYSSELNVNALELDDSALYLCASSQGSNQPQHFGDGTRLSIL.

This chain links TRBV11-2 with TRBJ2-3; 7 nucleotides agree with TRBD2. Losses at the gene ends were 4 bases for V and 0 bases for J; bases not matched to a gene: 7. This CDR3 has 16 amino acids. The germline gives CDR1 SGHAT, CDR2 FQNNGV. CDR3 sequence reads: CASSSSGLPSTDTQYF. In nucleotides, the CDR3 is TGTGCCAGCAGCTCTAGCGGTCTTCCTAGCACAGATACGCAGTATTTT.

As to this clone: Other DNA variants within this sample encode the same CDR3. The V and J genes are TRBV7-3 and TRBJ2-5; D is uncertain. V lost 5 bases to trimming and J lost 5 bases, with 12 bases between them. CDR3 length equals 13 residues. Germline V gives CDR1 SGHTA, CDR2 FQGTGA. This chain's CDR3 is CASSRSGRETQYF. In DNA, the CDR3 is TGTGCCAGCAGCCGTTCGGGTCGGGAGACCCAGTACTTC.

This CDR3 reads CAISEEGLRADTQYF. Written as DNA, the CDR3 is TGTGCCATCAGTGAGGAAGGATTAAGGGCAGATACGCAGTATTTT. The J gene is TRBJ2-3, the V gene TRBV10-3; no reliable D call. The CDR3 has 15 amino acids. Trimming pared 2 bases from V and 4 bases from J, leaving 13 bases between. CDR1 is ENHRY and CDR2 is SYGVKD in the germline V gene.

This clone was recorded only once. CDR3 region: CASSPSGNEQFF. CDR3 nucleotide sequence: TGTGCCAGCAGCCCCAGCGGTAATGAGCAGTTCTTC. J is TRBJ2-1 and V is TRBV7-2; D perhaps matches TRBD2 (5 bases). V was trimmed by 5 bases and J by 7 bases, leaving 9 bases between them. The germline V gene has CDR1 SGHTA and CDR2 FQGNSA. The CDR3 loop spans 12 amino acids. Based on the CDR3 plus reference TRBV7-2 and TRBJ2-1, the full variable domain is GAGVSQSPSNKVTEKGKDVELRCDPISGHTALYWYRQSLGQGLEFLIYFQGNSAPDKSGLPSDRFSAERTGGSVSTLTIQRTQQEDSAVYLCASSPSGNEQFFGPGTRLTVL.

The chain has TRBV7-3 and TRBJ2-1; no clear D gene. Germline CDR1 SGHTA, CDR2 FQGTGA. V was trimmed by 2 bases and J by 9 bases, leaving 14 bases between them. This CDR3 contains 14 residues. CDR3 amino acids: CASSLGSTSAEQFF. CDR3 sequence (DNA): TGTGCCAGCAGCTTAGGCTCGACGAGCGCTGAGCAGTTCTTC.

The chain couples TRBV18 to TRBJ2-5; perhaps TRBD1 as D (5 bases). Trimming left V 4 bases short and J 5 bases short, with 14 bases between. The CDR3 is made up of 14 amino acids. CDR1 and CDR2 from the germline V gene are KGHSH and LQKENI. The CDR3 DNA reads as TGTGCCAGCTCACTAGCCAGGGTTTTGGAGACCCAGTACTTC. It is translated as CASSLARVLETQYF.